Following are 26 T cell receptor beta chains from one sample sequenced in a study of blood T cells in healthy people across ages. A second PCR, run for about 6 to 11 cycles, used a sample-barcoded 5' primer plus a J-beta primer mix. TCRdb re-called the 5' RACE reads through MiXCR, storing one row per CDR3 protein. The sample has more than 650,000 distinct CDR3 sequences; 20% to 30% are singletons. This same sample was also taken into another study, of T cells of mothers and their children.

Sequenced material: blood. These receptors were collected from a boy between 10 and 17 years old in good health.

The sample holds a few counts of this clonotype. V usage is TRBV27 and J usage is TRBJ2-1; D is perhaps TRBD2 (5 bases). The CDR3 contains 16 residues. V lost 2 bases and J 2 bases, leaving 13 bases between the germline ends. CDR1 is MNHEY, CDR2 SMNVEV, per germline (reference sequence). The CDR3 sequence: CASSLKASPAYNEQFF. In DNA form, the CDR3 reads TGTGCCAGCAGTTTAAAGGCTAGCCCTGCCTACAATGAGCAGTTCTTC.

This clonotype was seen a few times. The chain links TRBV5-1 to TRBJ1-4; 8 bases map to TRBD1. CDR1 and CDR2 from the germline V gene are SGHRS and YFSETQ. This CDR3 spans 14 amino acids. V was pared by 4 bases and J by 6 bases, with 5 bases of the junction left unmatched. CDR3 sequence reads: CASSPTGADEKLFF. The CDR3 coding sequence is TGCGCCAGCAGCCCGACAGGGGCGGATGAAAAACTGTTTTTT. Full variable domain (missing parts from reference TRBV5-1 and TRBJ1-4): KAGVTQTPRYLIKTRGQQVTLSCSPISGHRSVSWYQQTPGQGLQFLFEYFSETQRNKGNFPGRFSGRQFSNSRSEMNVSTLELGDSALYLCASSPTGADEKLFFGSGTQLSVL.

This clonotype was detected only a few times. The chain recombines TRBV29-1 with TRBJ2-5, with TRBD1 matching over 9 bases. CDR3 length: 15 amino acids. Germline V CDR1 and CDR2: SQVTM, ANQGSEA. With 7 bases clipped from V and 4 bases from J, the junction kept 13 bases outside the gene matches. CDR3 DNA sequence: TGCAGCGCCCTTTTCGAGGGGACAGGGATAGAGACCCAGTACTTC. Its translation is CSALFEGTGIETQYF.

This sequence joins TRBV19 and TRBJ2-1; 9 bases match TRBD1. J lost 4 bases, V lost 5 bases, and 6 bases had no gene match. This CDR3 contains 15 residues. CDR1 and CDR2 from the germline V gene are LNHDA and SQIVND (reference sequence). The CDR3 reads CASSSGTGMYNEQFF. DNA of the CDR3: TGTGCCAGTAGTTCCGGGACAGGGATGTACAATGAGCAGTTCTTC.

V usage is TRBV4-1 and J usage is TRBJ2-6; tentatively, D is TRBD1 (6 bases). The CDR3 covers 17 residues. Germline CDR1 is MGHRA and CDR2 is YSYEKL. Trimming removed 0 bases at V and 3 bases at J, with 12 bases between. The CDR3, as DNA: TGCGCCAGCAGCCAAGACTCAGGGGCAGATGGGGCCAACGTCCTGACTTTC. Its translation: CASSQDSGADGANVLTF.

The J gene is TRBJ2-1, the V gene TRBV12-3 or TRBV12-4; tentatively, D is TRBD2 (5 bases). This CDR3 is built from 14 residues. V lost 1 base and J lost 10, with 14 bases in between. CDR3 sequence reads: CASSLGASGVEQFF. DNA for the CDR3: TGTGCCAGCAGTTTAGGCGCCTCCGGGGTAGAGCAGTTCTTC.

J is TRBJ2-7 and V is TRBV6-6, with D unclear. With 7 bases removed from V and 0 bases from J, the gap between germline ends came to 10 bases. Germline assignment: CDR1 MNHNY and CDR2 SVGAGI (reference sequence). The CDR3 has 13 amino acids. CDR3 amino acids: CASNRAYSYEQYF. In DNA, the CDR3 is TGTGCCAGCAACCGGGCTTACTCCTACGAGCAGTACTTC.

This clonotype was counted only a few times. The genes are TRBV12-3 or TRBV12-4 and TRBJ1-2; the D is unclear. V shed 3 bases and J shed 8 bases, with 10 bases lying between them. CDR3 size: 12 residues. The CDR3 region is CASSFQLGGYTF. The CDR3 coding sequence is TGTGCCAGCAGTTTTCAGTTGGGCGGCTACACCTTC.

The chain combines TRBV18 with TRBJ1-5; D perhaps matches TRBD1 (5 bases). There are 16 residues in the CDR3. Germline V gives CDR1 KGHSH, CDR2 LQKENI. Trimming removed 3 bases at V and 5 bases at J, with 17 bases between. The CDR3 reads CASSPTGTSKHQPQHF. DNA of the CDR3: TGTGCCAGCTCACCCACGGGGACGTCAAAACATCAGCCCCAGCATTTT.

This clonotype was counted only a few times. The genes are TRBV20-1 and TRBJ2-1; 8 nucleotides match TRBD2. The CDR3 length is 17 residues. Trimming at V came to 0 bases and at J to 2 bases, leaving 9 bases not matched to a gene. Looked up from germline, CDR1 is DFQATT and CDR2 is SNEGSKA (reference sequence). CDR3 nucleotides: TGCAGTGCTAGAGATTCGCCAGCGGGGGCGGCCTACAATGAGCAGTTCTTC. As protein: CSARDSPAGAAYNEQFF.

The sample holds a few counts of this clonotype. The CDR3 sequence is CASSGIAGSTGGSPLHF. Here the CDR3 DNA reads TGTGCCAGCAGCGGAATAGCAGGATCTACGGGCGGTTCACCCCTCCACTTT. The rearrangement links TRBV7-9 to TRBJ1-6, with unresolved D. The CDR3 runs 17 residues. The ends were cut back, 5 bases at V and 9 bases at J, with 23 bases in the middle. CDR1 and CDR2 (germline): SEHNR, FQNEAQ (reference sequence).

This chain connects TRBV12-3 or TRBV12-4 to TRBJ2-1, with D possibly being TRBD2 (7 bases). V shed 5 bases and J shed 9 bases, with 26 bases lying between them. This CDR3 region has 17 residues. CDR3 nucleotide sequence: TGTGCCAGCAGTACAGGCAGGTCTGCGGGGGCTAAAGGTGAGCAGTTCTTC. Translation gives CASSTGRSAGAKGEQFF.

This clonotype turned up a few times. The chain joins TRBV2 to TRBJ2-5; D may match TRBD1 or TRBD2 (5 bases each). The DNA end favors TRBJ2-1, so the J call may be wrong. The length of the CDR3 is 11 residues. CDR1 and CDR2 (germline): SNHLY, FYNNEI. CDR3 protein: CASSEGIEQFF. The CDR3 DNA is TGTGCCAGCAGCGAGGGGATTGAGCAGTTCTTC.

This sequence joins TRBV7-9 and TRBJ1-6, with D possibly matching TRBD1 (6 bases). V shed 1 base and J shed 10 bases, with 17 bases lying between them. The CDR3 is made up of 16 amino acids. From germline, CDR1 is SEHNR and CDR2 FQNEAQ (reference sequence). CDR3 sequence: CASSLGAPGQGSPLHF. CDR3 bases: TGTGCCAGCAGCTTAGGAGCACCGGGACAAGGCTCACCCCTCCACTTT. The whole variable domain, filled in from reference TRBV7-9 and TRBJ1-6, reads DTGVSQNPRHKITKRGQNVTFRCDPISEHNRLYWYRQTLGQGPEFLTYFQNEAQLEKSRLLSDRFSAERPKGSFSTLEIQRTEQGDSAMYLCASSLGAPGQGSPLHFGNGTRLTVT.

This clonotype was counted a few times. The chain carries TRBV29-1 and TRBJ2-5; the match to TRBD2 covers 7 bases. The junction had 3 bases not matched to a gene; V was cut back by 3 bases and J by 2 bases. CDR1 SQVTM and CDR2 ANQGSEA come from the germline V gene. The CDR3 totals 13 residues. The CDR3 loop reads CSVDHGGQETQYF. The DNA for the CDR3 is TGCAGCGTTGACCACGGGGGGCAAGAGACCCAGTACTTC.

The chain is built from TRBV12-3 or TRBV12-4 and TRBJ1-1; TRBD1 matches 7 bases. Trimming at V came to 5 bases and at J to 8 bases, leaving 8 bases not matched to a gene. This CDR3 contains 13 residues. The CDR3 nucleotides are TGTGCCAGCAGTCCGAGTACAGGGGCAGAAGCTTTCTTT. Translation: CASSPSTGAEAFF.

CDR3 in DNA: TGTGCCAGCAGCCAAGATCCCCAGGGAAGAACAGAGCAGTACTTC. Amino acids: CASSQDPQGRTEQYF. The chain uses TRBV3-1 and TRBJ2-7; D may be TRBD1 (5 bases). The V and J ends lost 0 bases and 7 bases respectively, with 16 bases between them. Per germline, CDR1 LGHDT and CDR2 YNNKEL (reference sequence). The CDR3 is 15 amino acids.

This clonotype is a singleton in its sample. V usage is TRBV20-1 and J usage is TRBJ1-1, with D perhaps matching TRBD1 (5 bases). Trimming took off 6 bases at V and 1 base at J, with 9 bases between the two ends. CDR1 is DFQATT and CDR2 is SNEGSKA in the germline V gene (reference sequence). CDR3 length: 12 residues. The CDR3: CSARDPNTEAFF. Here the CDR3 DNA reads TGCAGTGCCAGGGACCCGAACACTGAAGCTTTCTTT.

The V gene is TRBV12-3 or TRBV12-4, the J gene TRBJ2-2; 9 positions agree with TRBD1. V trimming: 7 bases; J trimming: 6 bases; junction bases outside the gene matches: 18. This CDR3 has 18 residues. The CDR3 region is CASNTGTGKLSLAGELFF. CDR3 in DNA: TGTGCCAGCAACACTGGGACAGGGAAGCTTTCTTTAGCCGGGGAGCTGTTTTTT.

The chain carries TRBV2 and TRBJ2-7, with unresolved D. CDR1 and CDR2 from the germline V gene are SNHLY and FYNNEI. V lost 11 bases, J lost 5 bases, and 22 bases lay in between. There are 14 residues in the CDR3. This CDR3 reads CACSPPEPTNEQYF. DNA of the CDR3: TGTGCCTGCTCTCCACCGGAGCCAACTAACGAGCAGTACTTC.

The chain joins TRBV3-1 to TRBJ1-2; no firm D call. The CDR3 length is 13 residues. With 4 bases removed from V and 1 base from J, the gap between germline ends came to 7 bases. CDR1 is LGHDT, CDR2 YNNKEL, per germline (reference sequence). The CDR3 region has the DNA TGTGCCAGCAGCCCTCGGATTAACTATGGCTACACCTTC. This gives the protein CASSPRINYGYTF.

This clonotype showed up just a few times. The chain employs TRBV7-9 and TRBJ1-1; D not resolved. Germline assignment: CDR1 SEHNR and CDR2 FQNEAQ (reference sequence). The CDR3 is made up of 13 amino acids. V shed 6 bases and J shed 3 bases, with 11 bases lying between them. The CDR3 is CASRRLRDTEAFF. CDR3 sequence (DNA): TGTGCCAGCAGACGGCTGCGGGACACTGAAGCTTTCTTT.

The rearrangement uses TRBV9 and TRBJ2-6; D is undetermined. This CDR3 is built from 17 residues. Germline V gene sequence: CDR1 SGDLS, CDR2 YYNGEE. Trimming pared 0 bases from V and 4 bases from J, leaving 14 bases between. CDR3 DNA sequence: TGTGCCAGCAGCGTAGCTCCCGAGTCCGGGGGGGCCAACGTCCTGACTTTC. As protein: CASSVAPESGGANVLTF.

This clonotype appeared a few times. The chain employs TRBV24-1 and TRBJ1-1; 9 bases line up with TRBD1. The germline V gene has CDR1 KGHDR and CDR2 SFDVKD. The length of the CDR3 is 17 residues. V trimming: 9 bases; J trimming: 6 bases; junction bases outside the gene matches: 19. CDR3 sequence reads: CATDSWARGGQGPEAFF. The CDR3 DNA reads TGTGCCACCGATAGCTGGGCCCGCGGGGGACAGGGACCTGAAGCTTTCTTT.

This clonotype was seen more than once but under ten times. The CDR3 DNA follows: TGTGCCAGCAGCCCCCACAGGGCTCCCTACAATGAGCAGTTCTTC. This gives the protein CASSPHRAPYNEQFF. The chain uses TRBV2 and TRBJ2-1; possible D gene TRBD1, 6 bases. Trimming took 6 bases from V and 2 from J, leaving 14 bases between them. Germline CDR1 reads SNHLY; CDR2 reads FYNNEI. This CDR3 contains 15 residues.

The rearrangement uses TRBV29-1 and TRBJ2-3; D is possibly TRBD2 (5 bases). This CDR3 region has 14 residues. The germline CDR1 and CDR2 sequences are SQVTM and ANQGSEA. V was cut by 4 bases and J by 2 bases, with 13 bases left in between. CDR3 protein: CSVGYAGVTDTQYF. The CDR3 nucleotides read TGCAGCGTTGGGTACGCCGGGGTCACAGATACGCAGTATTTT.